This is a list of T cell receptor beta chains from one sample in a study of cytomegalovirus exposure and HLA in healthy donors. TCRdb keeps only in-frame clones here, not all; method: immunoSEQ multiplex PCR. Of about 190,000 clones listed, 70% to 90% were seen once; the top ten hold 1.5% to 2%. The specimen sequenced was PBMCs. These receptors were collected from a woman between 18 and 30 years old in good health and CMV-seronegative. Each CDR3 is given with its conserved first and last residue. The D gene is left open where the match is weak. Only some rows state a clone size, as once, few, many or a class for expanded clones.

D gene: NA; V gene: TRBV28; J gene: TRBJ2-1; clone size: NA; CDR3 DNA: TGTGCCAGCAGTTTTGGGGCAGGGATCTACAATGAGCAGTTCTTC; CDR3 protein: CASSFGAGIYNEQFF
D gene: TRBD1; V gene: TRBV2; J gene: TRBJ1-1; clone size: NA; CDR3 DNA: TGTGCCAGCAGTGAAAGGGCAGGGGGAAATGGTGAAGCTTTCTTT; CDR3 protein: CASSERAGGNGEAFF
D gene: NA; V gene: TRBV6-5; J gene: TRBJ1-2; clone size: NA; CDR3 DNA: TGTGCCAGCAGTTCCCGGGGATCCGCTAGGTATGGCTACACCTTC; CDR3 protein: CASSSRGSARYGYTF
D gene: NA; V gene: TRBV27; J gene: TRBJ1-2; clone size: NA; CDR3 DNA: TGTGCCAGCAGCCCTGGGGCGGATGGCAACTATGGCTACACCTTC; CDR3 protein: CASSPGADGNYGYTF
D gene: NA; V gene: TRBV9; J gene: TRBJ2-1; clone size: once; CDR3 DNA: TGTGCCAGCAGCAGCTACCAGGGCAATAGGGCGTTCTTC; CDR3 protein: CASSSYQGNRAFF
D gene: NA; V gene: TRBV19; J gene: TRBJ2-1; clone size: NA; CDR3 DNA: TGTGCCAGTCGCGCAGGTGTGGAGCAGTTCTTC; CDR3 protein: CASRAGVEQFF
D gene: TRBD2; V gene: TRBV4-3; J gene: TRBJ2-3; clone size: NA; CDR3 DNA: TGCGCCAGCAGCCAAGATCCACTAGCGGGAGCGGGTGTTGGGACAGATACGCAGTATTTT; CDR3 protein: CASSQDPLAGAGVGTDTQYF
D gene: TRBD1; V gene: TRBV7-3; J gene: TRBJ1-2; clone size: NA; CDR3 DNA: TGTGCCAGCAGCCCGAGGGCGACAGGGGACGCCCCCTTC; CDR3 protein: CASSPRATGDAPF
D gene: NA; V gene: TRBV2; J gene: TRBJ1-2; clone size: NA; CDR3 DNA: TGTGCCAGCAGTGAACGTTATGGCTACACCTTC; CDR3 protein: CASSERYGYTF
D gene: NA; V gene: TRBV29-1; J gene: TRBJ2-1; clone size: NA; CDR3 DNA: TGCAGCGTTGCACAGGCCAATGAGCAGTTCTTC; CDR3 protein: CSVAQANEQFF
D gene: NA; V gene: TRBV30; J gene: TRBJ1-2; clone size: NA; CDR3 DNA: TGTGCCTGGCGCGGGCATGGCGGGTCCTACTATGGCTACACCTTC; CDR3 protein: CAWRGHGGSYYGYTF
D gene: NA; V gene: TRBV6-1; J gene: TRBJ2-6; clone size: NA; CDR3 DNA: TGTGCCAGCATCCCGTTCTCTGGGGCCAACGTCCTGACTTTC; CDR3 protein: CASIPFSGANVLTF
D gene: TRBD1; V gene: TRBV28; J gene: TRBJ1-5; clone size: NA; CDR3 DNA: TGTGCCAGCAGTTTACAGGGGGTAGGGGTTCAGCCCCAGCATTTT; CDR3 protein: CASSLQGVGVQPQHF
D gene: NA; V gene: TRBV6-6; J gene: TRBJ1-1; clone size: NA; CDR3 DNA: TGTGCCAGCAGTTACGGAGGGGAGAACACTGAAGCTTTCTTT; CDR3 protein: CASSYGGENTEAFF
D gene: NA; V gene: TRBV28; J gene: TRBJ1-4; clone size: NA; CDR3 DNA: TGTGCCAGCAGCCCCGCGACTGGAGGTGAAAAACTGTTTTTT; CDR3 protein: CASSPATGGEKLFF
D gene: TRBD1; V gene: TRBV5-5; J gene: TRBJ1-1; clone size: NA; CDR3 DNA: TGTGCCAGCAGACTATCTGGACAGGGGGCTAGGAGGAACACTGAAGCTTTCTTT; CDR3 protein: CASRLSGQGARRNTEAFF
D gene: NA; V gene: TRBV4-1; J gene: TRBJ1-5; clone size: NA; CDR3 DNA: TGCGCCAGCAGCCAAGGTAGCGGGGGACAGCCCCAGCATTTT; CDR3 protein: CASSQGSGGQPQHF
D gene: TRBD1; V gene: TRBV6-5; J gene: TRBJ1-1; clone size: NA; CDR3 DNA: TGTGCCAGCAGCCCTGTGACAGGGGGGAACACTGAAGCTTTCTTT; CDR3 protein: CASSPVTGGNTEAFF
D gene: TRBD1; V gene: TRBV7-6; J gene: TRBJ2-7; clone size: NA; CDR3 DNA: TGTGCCAGCAGCTTGGACACCGGGACAGGTTACTCCTACGAGCAGTACTTC; CDR3 protein: CASSLDTGTGYSYEQYF
D gene: NA; V gene: TRBV6-5; J gene: TRBJ1-3; clone size: NA; CDR3 DNA: TGTGCCAGCCGGCAGGGCTACTCTGGAAACACCATATATTTT; CDR3 protein: CASRQGYSGNTIYF
D gene: NA; V gene: TRBV28; J gene: TRBJ1-2; clone size: NA; CDR3 DNA: TGTGCCAGCAGTTTGGTAGAAGCGGGGAACTATGGCTACACCTTC; CDR3 protein: CASSLVEAGNYGYTF
D gene: NA; V gene: TRBV7-8; J gene: TRBJ1-1; clone size: NA; CDR3 DNA: TGTGCCAGCAGCCCCGGACGGAGGATTAATGAAGCTTTCTTT; CDR3 protein: CASSPGRRINEAFF
D gene: NA; V gene: TRBV19; J gene: TRBJ2-5; clone size: NA; CDR3 DNA: TGTGCCAGTAGTATTGCTTCTGGCCCCACGGAGACCCAGTACTTC; CDR3 protein: CASSIASGPTETQYF
D gene: NA; V gene: TRBV7-8; J gene: TRBJ2-7; clone size: NA; CDR3 DNA: TGTGCCAGCAGCTTATTGGGACACTCCTACGAGCAGTACTTC; CDR3 protein: CASSLLGHSYEQYF
D gene: TRBD1; V gene: TRBV6-5; J gene: TRBJ2-1; clone size: NA; CDR3 DNA: TGTGCCAGCAGTTACTCTCGGACAGGGGCACGTTCGCAGCAGTTCTTC; CDR3 protein: CASSYSRTGARSQQFF
D gene: NA; V gene: TRBV6-6; J gene: TRBJ1-1; clone size: NA; CDR3 DNA: TGTGCCAGCACTCCCCGGGGAAGTGTAGCTTTCTTT; CDR3 protein: CASTPRGSVAFF
D gene: TRBD2; V gene: TRBV9; J gene: TRBJ2-1; clone size: NA; CDR3 DNA: TGTGCCAGCAGCGTAGGACTAGCAGCCTACAATGAGCAGTTCTTC; CDR3 protein: CASSVGLAAYNEQFF
D gene: TRBD2; V gene: TRBV29-1; J gene: TRBJ2-5; clone size: once; CDR3 DNA: TGCAGCGTTGATTCCCAGCGGGGTCTGACGGAAGAGACCCAGTACTTC; CDR3 protein: CSVDSQRGLTEETQYF
D gene: NA; V gene: TRBV5-4; J gene: TRBJ1-2; clone size: NA; CDR3 DNA: TGTGCCAGCAGCTTCTTAGGGGGTAACTATGGCTACACCTTC; CDR3 protein: CASSFLGGNYGYTF
D gene: NA; V gene: TRBV10-2; J gene: TRBJ1-6; clone size: few; CDR3 DNA: TGCGCCAGCGGACTGGCTCCGTATAATTCACCCCTCCACTTT; CDR3 protein: CASGLAPYNSPLHF
D gene: NA; V gene: TRBV5-8; J gene: TRBJ1-2; clone size: NA; CDR3 DNA: TGTGCCAGCAGCTTAACAGGGAGTAACTATGGCTACACCTTC; CDR3 protein: CASSLTGSNYGYTF
D gene: NA; V gene: TRBV5-4; J gene: TRBJ2-6; clone size: once; CDR3 DNA: TGTGCCAGCAGCCCACGGGACATCTCTGGGGCCAACGTCCTGACTTTC; CDR3 protein: CASSPRDISGANVLTF
D gene: TRBD2; V gene: TRBV6-5; J gene: TRBJ2-5; clone size: NA; CDR3 DNA: TGTGCCAGCAGCCTTGGGAGGGAGCAGTACTTC; CDR3 protein: CASSLGREQYF
D gene: NA; V gene: TRBV7-2; J gene: TRBJ2-3; clone size: once; CDR3 DNA: TGTGCCAGCAGCCTAACAGATACGCAGTATTTT; CDR3 protein: CASSLTDTQYF
D gene: TRBD1; V gene: TRBV30; J gene: TRBJ2-1; clone size: NA; CDR3 DNA: TGTGCCTGGACCTCGGGACAGGGTAATGAGCAGTTCTTC; CDR3 protein: CAWTSGQGNEQFF
D gene: TRBD1; V gene: TRBV29-1; J gene: TRBJ1-1; clone size: NA; CDR3 DNA: TGCAGCGCCAAGGGGGCGGACATGAACACTGAAGCTTTCTTT; CDR3 protein: CSAKGADMNTEAFF
D gene: TRBD1; V gene: TRBV19; J gene: TRBJ1-4; clone size: NA; CDR3 DNA: TGTGCCAGTACCACGGACAGGGGAAATGAAAAACTGTTTTTT; CDR3 protein: CASTTDRGNEKLFF
D gene: NA; V gene: TRBV5-4; J gene: TRBJ2-7; clone size: NA; CDR3 DNA: TGTGCCAGCAGCGGTGGGGGCGAGCAGTACTTC; CDR3 protein: CASSGGGEQYF
D gene: TRBD2; V gene: TRBV5-1; J gene: TRBJ2-1; clone size: NA; CDR3 DNA: TGCGCCAGCAGCCCTGGACTAGCGGGAGGGCCTCGATCCTACAATGAGCAGTTCTTC; CDR3 protein: CASSPGLAGGPRSYNEQFF
D gene: NA; V gene: TRBV5-5; J gene: TRBJ2-3; clone size: NA; CDR3 DNA: TGTGCCAGCAGCTTGGCCGGGCGGGGCACAGATACGCAGTATTTT; CDR3 protein: CASSLAGRGTDTQYF
D gene: TRBD2; V gene: TRBV11-2; J gene: TRBJ2-3; clone size: NA; CDR3 DNA: TGTGCCAGCAACCTAGCGGCCCACAGCACAGATACGCAGTATTTT; CDR3 protein: CASNLAAHSTDTQYF
D gene: TRBD1; V gene: TRBV5-1; J gene: TRBJ2-2; clone size: NA; CDR3 DNA: TGCGCCAGCAGCTTTGGGACAGAGAACACCGGGGAGCTGTTTTTT; CDR3 protein: CASSFGTENTGELFF
D gene: TRBD2; V gene: TRBV7-9; J gene: TRBJ2-1; clone size: NA; CDR3 DNA: TGTGCCAGCAGCTTAGGACTAGCGGGGGGAGTTGAGCAGTTCTTC; CDR3 protein: CASSLGLAGGVEQFF
D gene: NA; V gene: TRBV28; J gene: TRBJ1-1; clone size: NA; CDR3 DNA: TGTGCCAGCAGGAGGTCAGAAGCTTTCTTT; CDR3 protein: CASRRSEAFF
D gene: TRBD2; V gene: TRBV5-5; J gene: TRBJ2-7; clone size: NA; CDR3 DNA: TGTGCCAGCAGCTGGACACCCGGGACTAGCGTCTACGAGCAGTACTTC; CDR3 protein: CASSWTPGTSVYEQYF
D gene: TRBD2; V gene: TRBV5-1; J gene: TRBJ2-5; clone size: NA; CDR3 DNA: TGCGCCAGCAGCTTGGTACAACTAGCGGGTAAAGAGACCCAGTACTTC; CDR3 protein: CASSLVQLAGKETQYF
D gene: NA; V gene: TRBV4-1; J gene: TRBJ2-3; clone size: few; CDR3 DNA: TGCGCCAGCAGCCAAGATGGTTGGCCCGCGCGGGTCACAGATACGCAGTATTTT; CDR3 protein: CASSQDGWPARVTDTQYF
D gene: TRBD1; V gene: TRBV10-3; J gene: TRBJ2-2; clone size: NA; CDR3 DNA: TGTGCCATCAGCCGGGACAGGGACTCTGAGCTGTTTTTT; CDR3 protein: CAISRDRDSELFF
D gene: TRBD1; V gene: TRBV28; J gene: TRBJ2-1; clone size: NA; CDR3 DNA: TGTGCCAGCACCTCCCAGGGGGTTAATGAGCAGTTCTTC; CDR3 protein: CASTSQGVNEQFF
D gene: NA; V gene: TRBV18; J gene: TRBJ2-1; clone size: NA; CDR3 DNA: TGTGCCAGCTCAGGGTCCACAGGGAATGAGCAGTTCTTC; CDR3 protein: CASSGSTGNEQFF